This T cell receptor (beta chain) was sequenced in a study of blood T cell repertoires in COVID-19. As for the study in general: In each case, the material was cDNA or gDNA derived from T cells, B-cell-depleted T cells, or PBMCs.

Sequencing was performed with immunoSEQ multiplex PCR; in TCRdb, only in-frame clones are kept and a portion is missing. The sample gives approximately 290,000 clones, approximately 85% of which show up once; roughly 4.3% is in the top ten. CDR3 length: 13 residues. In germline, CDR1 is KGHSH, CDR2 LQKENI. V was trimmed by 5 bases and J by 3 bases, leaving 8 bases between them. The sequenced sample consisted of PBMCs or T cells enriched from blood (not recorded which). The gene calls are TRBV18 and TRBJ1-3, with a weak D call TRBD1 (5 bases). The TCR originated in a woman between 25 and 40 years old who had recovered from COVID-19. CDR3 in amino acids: CASSSRDGNTIYF. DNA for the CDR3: TGTGCCAGCTCATCCAGGGATGGAAACACCATATATTTT. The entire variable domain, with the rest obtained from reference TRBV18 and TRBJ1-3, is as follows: NAGVMQNPRHLVRRRGQEARLRCSPMKGHSHVYWYRQLPEEGLKFMVYLQKENIIDESGMPKERFSAEFPKEGPSILRIQQVVRGDSAAYFCASSSRDGNTIYFGEGSWLTVV.